This T cell receptor beta chain comes out of a study of T cells expressing NK-cell markers. As for the study in general: CD3+CD56+NKG2C+, CD3+CD56+NKG2C- and CD3+CD56-NKG2C+ T cells, once sorted, supplied the TCR beta repertoires.

Notes on the study in general: Questions lingered over whether expanded NKG2C+ T cell clones were HCMV-specific.

Germline loops: CDR1 DFQATT, CDR2 SNEGSKA (reference sequence). The CDR3 sequence is 12 residues long. TCRdb re-analyzed the 5' RACE reads; it lists each CDR3 protein once, without DNA. In total, the table holds more than 250,000 distinct CDR3 sequences. As for this clonotype: Its antigen is not identified.

The source is a young man in good health. The chain links TRBV20-1 to TRBJ2-5; absent DNA, TCRdb's TRBD1 call cannot be checked. Input material: blood T cells: a sorted CD56 or NKG2C T cell subset, CD4+ or CD8+ T cells, or bulk PBMC T cells (not recorded which). CDR3 in amino acids: CSASSTGKAQYF.